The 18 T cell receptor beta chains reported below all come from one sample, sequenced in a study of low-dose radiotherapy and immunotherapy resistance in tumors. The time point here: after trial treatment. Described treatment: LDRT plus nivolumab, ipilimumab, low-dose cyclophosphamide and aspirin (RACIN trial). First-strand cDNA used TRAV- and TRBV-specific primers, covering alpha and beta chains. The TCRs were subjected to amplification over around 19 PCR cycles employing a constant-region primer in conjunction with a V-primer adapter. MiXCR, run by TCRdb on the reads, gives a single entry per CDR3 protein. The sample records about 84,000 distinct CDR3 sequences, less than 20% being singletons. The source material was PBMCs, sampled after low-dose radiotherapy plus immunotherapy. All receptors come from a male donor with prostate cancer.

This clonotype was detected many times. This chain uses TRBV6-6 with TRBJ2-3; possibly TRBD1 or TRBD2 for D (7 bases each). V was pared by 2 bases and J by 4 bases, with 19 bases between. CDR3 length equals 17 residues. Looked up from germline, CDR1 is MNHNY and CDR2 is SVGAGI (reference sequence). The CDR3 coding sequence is TGTGCCAGCAGTTACCCGCCCCAGGGGGGGAGCCCAGATACGCAGTATTTT. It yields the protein CASSYPPQGGSPDTQYF.

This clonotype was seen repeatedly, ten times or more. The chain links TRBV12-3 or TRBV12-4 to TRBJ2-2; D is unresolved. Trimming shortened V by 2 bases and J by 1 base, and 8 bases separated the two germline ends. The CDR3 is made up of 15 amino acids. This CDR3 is CASSLFALNTGELFF. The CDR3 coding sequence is TGTGCCAGCAGTTTATTCGCGCTGAACACCGGGGAGCTGTTTTTT.

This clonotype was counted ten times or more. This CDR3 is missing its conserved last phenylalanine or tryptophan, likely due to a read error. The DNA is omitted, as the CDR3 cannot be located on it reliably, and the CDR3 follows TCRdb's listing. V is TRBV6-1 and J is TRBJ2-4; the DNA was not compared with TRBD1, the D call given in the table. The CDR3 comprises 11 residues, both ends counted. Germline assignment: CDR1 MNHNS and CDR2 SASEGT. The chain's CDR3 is CASSEMGAGEL.

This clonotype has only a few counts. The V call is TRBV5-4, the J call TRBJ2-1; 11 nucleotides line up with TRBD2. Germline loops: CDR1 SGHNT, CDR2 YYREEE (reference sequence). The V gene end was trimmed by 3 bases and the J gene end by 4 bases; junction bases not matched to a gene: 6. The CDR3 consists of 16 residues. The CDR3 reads CASSSELAGAYNEQFF. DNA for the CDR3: TGTGCCAGCAGCTCCGAACTAGCGGGGGCTTACAATGAGCAGTTCTTC.

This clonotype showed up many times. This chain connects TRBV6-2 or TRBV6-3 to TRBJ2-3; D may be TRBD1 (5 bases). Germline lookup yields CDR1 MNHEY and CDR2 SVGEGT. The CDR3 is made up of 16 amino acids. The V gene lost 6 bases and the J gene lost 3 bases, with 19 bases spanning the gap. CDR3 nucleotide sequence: TGTGCCAGCAGCCGTAGGGGAACTGTTCGGACAGATACGCAGTATTTT. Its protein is CASSRRGTVRTDTQYF.

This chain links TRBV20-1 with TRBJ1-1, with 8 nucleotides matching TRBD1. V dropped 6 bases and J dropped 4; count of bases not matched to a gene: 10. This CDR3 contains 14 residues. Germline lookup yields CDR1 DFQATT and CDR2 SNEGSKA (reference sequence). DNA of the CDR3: TGCAGTGCACTAAATGGACAGGGCGCCACTGAAGCTTTCTTT. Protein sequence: CSALNGQGATEAFF.

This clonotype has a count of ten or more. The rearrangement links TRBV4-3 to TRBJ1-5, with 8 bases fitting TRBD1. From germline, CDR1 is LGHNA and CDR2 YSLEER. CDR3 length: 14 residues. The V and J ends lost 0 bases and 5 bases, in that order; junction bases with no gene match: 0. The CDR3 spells CASSQEQGDQPQHF. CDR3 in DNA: TGCGCCAGCAGCCAAGAACAGGGGGATCAGCCCCAGCATTTT.

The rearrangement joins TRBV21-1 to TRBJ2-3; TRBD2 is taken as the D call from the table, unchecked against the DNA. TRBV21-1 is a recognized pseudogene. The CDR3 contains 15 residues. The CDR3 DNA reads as TGTGCCAGCAGCCTTAGCGGGAGGGCCTCAGATACGCAGTATTTT. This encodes CASSLSGRASDTQYF.

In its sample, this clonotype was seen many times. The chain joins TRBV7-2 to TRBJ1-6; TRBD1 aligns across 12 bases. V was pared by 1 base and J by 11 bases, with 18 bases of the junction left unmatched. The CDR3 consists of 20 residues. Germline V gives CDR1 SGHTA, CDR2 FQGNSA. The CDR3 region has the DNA TGTGCCAGCAGCTTAGGCCTTATCGGGACAGGGGGCGCGTTGAAGGCACCCCTCCACTTT. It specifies CASSLGLIGTGGALKAPLHF.

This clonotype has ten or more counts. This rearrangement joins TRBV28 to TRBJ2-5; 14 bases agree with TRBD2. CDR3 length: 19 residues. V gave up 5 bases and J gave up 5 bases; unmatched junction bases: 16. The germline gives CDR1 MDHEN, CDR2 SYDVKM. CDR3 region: CASSRSRGLAGGGSETQYF. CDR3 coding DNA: TGTGCCAGCAGTCGATCACGCGGACTAGCGGGAGGTGGATCGGAGACCCAGTACTTC. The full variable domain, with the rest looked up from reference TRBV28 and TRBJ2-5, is DVKVTQSSRYLVKRTGEKVFLECVQDMDHENMFWYRQDPGLGLRLIYFSYDVKMKEKGDIPEGYSVSREKKERFSLILESASTNQTSMYLCASSRSRGLAGGGSETQYFGPGTRLLVL.

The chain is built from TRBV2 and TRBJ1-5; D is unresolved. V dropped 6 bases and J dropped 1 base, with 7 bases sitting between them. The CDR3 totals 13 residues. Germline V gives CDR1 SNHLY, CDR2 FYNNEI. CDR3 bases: TGTGCCAGCAGCGCCAGGAGCAATCAGCCCCAGCATTTT. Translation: CASSARSNQPQHF. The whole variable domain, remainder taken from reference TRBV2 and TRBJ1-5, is EPEVTQTPSHQVTQMGQEVILRCVPISNHLYFYWYRQILGQKVEFLVSFYNNEISEKSEIFDDQFSVERPDGSNFTLKIRSTKLEDSAMYFCASSARSNQPQHFGDGTRLSIL.

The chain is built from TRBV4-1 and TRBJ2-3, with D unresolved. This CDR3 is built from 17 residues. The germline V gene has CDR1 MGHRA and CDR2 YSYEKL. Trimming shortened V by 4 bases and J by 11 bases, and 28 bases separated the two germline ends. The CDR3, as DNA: TGCGCCAGCAGCCTAGCCTTGACGGACGGGTCCTACAATGAGCAGTATTTT. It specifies CASSLALTDGSYNEQYF.

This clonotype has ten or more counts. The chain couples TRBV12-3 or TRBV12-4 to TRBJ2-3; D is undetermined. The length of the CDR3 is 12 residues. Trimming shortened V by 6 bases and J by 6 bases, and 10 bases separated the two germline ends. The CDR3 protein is CASSANRDTQYF. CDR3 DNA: TGTGCCAGCAGCGCCAACCGGGATACGCAGTATTTT.

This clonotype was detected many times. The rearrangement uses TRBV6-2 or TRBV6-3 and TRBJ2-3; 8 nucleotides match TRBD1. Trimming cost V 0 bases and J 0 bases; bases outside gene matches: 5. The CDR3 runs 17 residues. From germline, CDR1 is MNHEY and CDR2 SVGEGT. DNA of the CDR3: TGTGCCAGCAGTTACTCCGGACAGGGTGCTAGCACAGATACGCAGTATTTT. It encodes CASSYSGQGASTDTQYF.

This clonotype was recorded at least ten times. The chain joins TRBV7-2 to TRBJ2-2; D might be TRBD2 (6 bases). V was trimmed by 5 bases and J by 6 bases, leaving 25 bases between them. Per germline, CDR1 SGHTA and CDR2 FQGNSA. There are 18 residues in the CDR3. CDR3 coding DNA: TGTGCCAGCAGCACTTACATGAGTCGGGGGACGATGGCCGGGGAGCTGTTTTTT. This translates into CASSTYMSRGTMAGELFF.

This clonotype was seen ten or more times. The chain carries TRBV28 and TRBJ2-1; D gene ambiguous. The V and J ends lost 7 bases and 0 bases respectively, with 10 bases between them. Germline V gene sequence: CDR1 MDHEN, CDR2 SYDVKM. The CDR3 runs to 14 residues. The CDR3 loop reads CASTTPSSYNEQFF. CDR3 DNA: TGTGCCAGCACCACCCCGAGCTCCTACAATGAGCAGTTCTTC.

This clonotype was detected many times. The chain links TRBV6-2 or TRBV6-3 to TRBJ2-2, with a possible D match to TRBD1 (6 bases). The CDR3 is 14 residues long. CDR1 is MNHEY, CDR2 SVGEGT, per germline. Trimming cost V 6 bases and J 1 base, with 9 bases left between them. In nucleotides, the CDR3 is TGTGCCAGCAGAAGGGGACAGAACACCGGGGAGCTGTTTTTT. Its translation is CASRRGQNTGELFF.

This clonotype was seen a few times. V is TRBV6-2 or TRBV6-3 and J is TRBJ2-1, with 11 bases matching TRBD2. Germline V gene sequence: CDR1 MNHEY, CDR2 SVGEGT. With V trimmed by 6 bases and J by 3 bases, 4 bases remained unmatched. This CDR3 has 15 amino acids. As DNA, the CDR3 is TGTGCCAGCAGCCAGACTAGCGGGAACTACAATGAGCAGTTCTTC. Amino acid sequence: CASSQTSGNYNEQFF.